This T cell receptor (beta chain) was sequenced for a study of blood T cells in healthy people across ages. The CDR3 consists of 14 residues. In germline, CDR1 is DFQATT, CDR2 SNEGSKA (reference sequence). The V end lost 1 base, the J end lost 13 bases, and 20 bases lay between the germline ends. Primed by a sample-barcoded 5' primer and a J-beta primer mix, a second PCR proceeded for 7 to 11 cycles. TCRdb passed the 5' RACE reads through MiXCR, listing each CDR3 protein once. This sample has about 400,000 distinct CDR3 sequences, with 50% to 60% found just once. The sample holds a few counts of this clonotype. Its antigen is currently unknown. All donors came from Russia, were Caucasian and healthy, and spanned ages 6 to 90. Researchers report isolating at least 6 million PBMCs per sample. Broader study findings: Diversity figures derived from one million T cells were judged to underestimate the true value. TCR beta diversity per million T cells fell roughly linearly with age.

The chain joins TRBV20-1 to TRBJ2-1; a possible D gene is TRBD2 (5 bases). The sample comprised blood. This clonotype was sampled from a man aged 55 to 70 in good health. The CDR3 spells CSARVNLAKETQFF. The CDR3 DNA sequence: TGCAGTGCTAGAGTTAACCTAGCTAAAGAGACCCAGTTCTTC.